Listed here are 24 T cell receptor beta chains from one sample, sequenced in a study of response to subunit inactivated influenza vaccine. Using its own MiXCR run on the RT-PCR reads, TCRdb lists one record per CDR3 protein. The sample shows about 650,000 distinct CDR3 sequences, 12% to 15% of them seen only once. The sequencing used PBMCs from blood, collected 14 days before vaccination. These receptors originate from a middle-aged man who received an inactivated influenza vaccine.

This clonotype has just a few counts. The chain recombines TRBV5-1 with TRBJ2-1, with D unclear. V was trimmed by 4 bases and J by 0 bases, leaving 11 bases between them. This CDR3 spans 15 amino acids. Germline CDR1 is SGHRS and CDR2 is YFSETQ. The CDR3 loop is CASSEAGPSYNEQFF. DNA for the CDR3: TGCGCCAGCAGCGAAGCCGGCCCCTCCTACAATGAGCAGTTCTTC.

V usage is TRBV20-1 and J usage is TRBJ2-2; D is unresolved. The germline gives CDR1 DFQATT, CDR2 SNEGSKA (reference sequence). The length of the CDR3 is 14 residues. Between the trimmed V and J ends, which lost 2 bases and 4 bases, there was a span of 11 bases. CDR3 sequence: CSARLSTGTGELFF. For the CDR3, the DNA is TGCAGTGCTAGACTCAGCACCGGCACCGGGGAGCTGTTTTTT.

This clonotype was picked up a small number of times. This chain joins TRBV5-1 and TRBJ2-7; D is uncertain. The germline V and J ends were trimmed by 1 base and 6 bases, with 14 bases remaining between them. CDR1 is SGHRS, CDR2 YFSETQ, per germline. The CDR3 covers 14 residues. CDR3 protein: CASSLLLGNREQYF. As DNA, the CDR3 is TGCGCCAGCAGCTTGTTATTGGGGAATCGCGAGCAGTACTTC.

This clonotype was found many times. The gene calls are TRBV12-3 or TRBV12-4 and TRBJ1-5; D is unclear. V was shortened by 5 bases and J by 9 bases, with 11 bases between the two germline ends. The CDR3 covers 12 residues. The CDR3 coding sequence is TGTGCCAGCAGTGGCGGTAATAGGCCCCAGCATTTT. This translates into CASSGGNRPQHF.

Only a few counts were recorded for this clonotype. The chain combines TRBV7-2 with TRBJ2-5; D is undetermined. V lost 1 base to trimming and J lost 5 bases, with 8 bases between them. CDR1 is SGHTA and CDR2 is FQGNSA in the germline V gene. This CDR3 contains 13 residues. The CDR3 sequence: CASSLVGMETQYF. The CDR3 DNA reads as TGTGCCAGCAGCTTAGTCGGCATGGAGACCCAGTACTTC.

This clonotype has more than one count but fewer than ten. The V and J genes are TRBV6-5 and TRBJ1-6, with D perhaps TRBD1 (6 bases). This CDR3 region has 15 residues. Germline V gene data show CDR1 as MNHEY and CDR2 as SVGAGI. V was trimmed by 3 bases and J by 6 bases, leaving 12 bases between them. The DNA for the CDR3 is TGTGCCAGCAGTTATGTCACAGGGCCTAATTCACCCCTCCACTTT. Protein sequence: CASSYVTGPNSPLHF.

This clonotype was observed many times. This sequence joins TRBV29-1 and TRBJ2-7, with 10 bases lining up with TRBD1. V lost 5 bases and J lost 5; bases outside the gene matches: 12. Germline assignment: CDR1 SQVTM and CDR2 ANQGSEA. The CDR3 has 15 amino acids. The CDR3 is CSVTTRDRGIHEQYF. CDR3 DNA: TGCAGCGTTACGACTCGGGACAGGGGCATCCACGAGCAGTACTTC.

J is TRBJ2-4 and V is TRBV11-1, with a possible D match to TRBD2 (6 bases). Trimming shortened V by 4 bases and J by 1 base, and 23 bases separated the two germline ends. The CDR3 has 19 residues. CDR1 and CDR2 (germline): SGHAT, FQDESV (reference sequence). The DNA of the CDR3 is TGTGCCAGCAGCTCACCTTTGCCCGGGACTCTTACCGCCAAAAACATTCAGTACTTC. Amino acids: CASSSPLPGTLTAKNIQYF.

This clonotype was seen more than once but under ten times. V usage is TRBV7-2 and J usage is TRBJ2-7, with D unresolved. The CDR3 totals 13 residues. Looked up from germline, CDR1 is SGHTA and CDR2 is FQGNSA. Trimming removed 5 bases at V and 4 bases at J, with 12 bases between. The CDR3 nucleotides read TGTGCCAGCAGCCCAAGTGTGGGGTACGAGCAGTACTTC. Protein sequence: CASSPSVGYEQYF. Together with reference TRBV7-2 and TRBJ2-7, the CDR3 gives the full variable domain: GAGVSQSPSNKVTEKGKDVELRCDPISGHTALYWYRQSLGQGLEFLIYFQGNSAPDKSGLPSDRFSAERTGGSVSTLTIQRTQQEDSAVYLCASSPSVGYEQYFGPGTRLTVT.

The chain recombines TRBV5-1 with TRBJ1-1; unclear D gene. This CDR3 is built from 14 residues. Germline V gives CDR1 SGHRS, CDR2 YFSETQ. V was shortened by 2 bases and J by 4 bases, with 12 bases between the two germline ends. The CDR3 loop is CASSFGSGVTEAFF. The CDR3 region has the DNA TGCGCCAGCAGCTTTGGTAGTGGAGTCACTGAAGCTTTCTTT.

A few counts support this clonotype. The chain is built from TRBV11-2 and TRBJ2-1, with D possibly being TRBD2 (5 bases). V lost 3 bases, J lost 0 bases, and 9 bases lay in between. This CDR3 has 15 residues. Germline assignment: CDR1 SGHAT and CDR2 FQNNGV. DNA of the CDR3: TGTGCCAGCAGCTTCCCCCGGGACTCCTACAATGAGCAGTTCTTC. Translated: CASSFPRDSYNEQFF. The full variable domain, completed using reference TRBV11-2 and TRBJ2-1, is EAGVAQSPRYKIIEKRQSVAFWCNPISGHATLYWYQQILGQGPKLLIQFQNNGVVDDSQLPKDRFSAERLKGVDSTLKIQPAKLEDSAVYLCASSFPRDSYNEQFFGPGTRLTVL.

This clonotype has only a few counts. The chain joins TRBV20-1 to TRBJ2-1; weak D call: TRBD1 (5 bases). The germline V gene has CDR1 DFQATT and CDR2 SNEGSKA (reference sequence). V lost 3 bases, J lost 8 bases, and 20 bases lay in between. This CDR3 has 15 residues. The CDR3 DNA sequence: TGCAGTGCTAGTATGCAGGGCGGCCCTTACGATGAGCAGTTCTTC. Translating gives CSASMQGGPYDEQFF.

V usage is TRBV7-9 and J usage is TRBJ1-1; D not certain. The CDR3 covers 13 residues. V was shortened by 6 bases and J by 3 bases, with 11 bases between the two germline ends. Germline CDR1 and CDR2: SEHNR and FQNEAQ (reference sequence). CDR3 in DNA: TGTGCCAGCAGGGCGGACGGTTACACTGAAGCTTTCTTT. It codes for CASRADGYTEAFF. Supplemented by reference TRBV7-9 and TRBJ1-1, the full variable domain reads DTGVSQNPRHKITKRGQNVTFRCDPISEHNRLYWYRQTLGQGPEFLTYFQNEAQLEKSRLLSDRFSAERPKGSFSTLEIQRTEQGDSAMYLCASRADGYTEAFFGQGTRLTVV.

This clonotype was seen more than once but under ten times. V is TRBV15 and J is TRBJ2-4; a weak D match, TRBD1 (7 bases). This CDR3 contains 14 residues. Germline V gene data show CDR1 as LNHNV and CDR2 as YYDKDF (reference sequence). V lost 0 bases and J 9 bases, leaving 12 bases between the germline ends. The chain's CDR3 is CATSRDAGGFIQYF. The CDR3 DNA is TGTGCCACCAGCAGAGATGCAGGGGGGTTCATTCAGTACTTC.

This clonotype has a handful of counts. CDR3 DNA sequence: TGTGCTAGTGGTTTCTCCACGGGACTAGCGGGGCCCAATGAGCAGTTCTTC. This gives the protein CASGFSTGLAGPNEQFF. J is TRBJ2-1 and V is TRBV12-5, with TRBD2 matching 13 bases. V lost 3 bases and J lost 6; bases outside the gene matches: 8. This CDR3 spans 17 amino acids. Germline V gives CDR1 LGHNT, CDR2 FRNRAP.

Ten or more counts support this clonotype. The CDR3 nucleotides read TGTGCCAGCAGCTTGTTGACGGGGGCGAATAACTATGGCTACACCTTC. Translation: CASSLLTGANNYGYTF. The chain joins TRBV5-5 to TRBJ1-2; a weak D match, TRBD1 (6 bases). V was cut by 1 base and J by 1 base, with 14 bases left in between. CDR1 and CDR2 (germline): SGHKS, YYEKEE (reference sequence). This CDR3 spans 16 amino acids.

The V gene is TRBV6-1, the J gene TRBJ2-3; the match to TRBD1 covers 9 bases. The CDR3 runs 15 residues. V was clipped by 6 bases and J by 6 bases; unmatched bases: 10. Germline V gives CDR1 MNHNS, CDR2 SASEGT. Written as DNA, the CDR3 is TGTGCCAGCAGGAACCGGGACAGGGCCGTGGATACGCAGTATTTT. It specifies CASRNRDRAVDTQYF.

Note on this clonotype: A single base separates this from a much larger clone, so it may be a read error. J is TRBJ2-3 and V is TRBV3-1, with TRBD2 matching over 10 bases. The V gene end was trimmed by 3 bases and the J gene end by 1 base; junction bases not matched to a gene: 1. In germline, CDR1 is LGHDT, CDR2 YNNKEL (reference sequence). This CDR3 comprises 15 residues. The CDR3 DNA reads TGTGCCAGCAGCCATGGGACTAGCGGCACAGATACGCAGTATTTT. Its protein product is CASSHGTSGTDTQYF.

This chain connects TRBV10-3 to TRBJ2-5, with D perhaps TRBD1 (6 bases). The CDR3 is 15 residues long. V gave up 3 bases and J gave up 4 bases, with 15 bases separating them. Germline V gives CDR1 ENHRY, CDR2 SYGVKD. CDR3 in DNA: TGTGCCATCAGTGATTTCGGGGCCAGGGGAGAGACCCAGTACTTC. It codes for CAISDFGARGETQYF.

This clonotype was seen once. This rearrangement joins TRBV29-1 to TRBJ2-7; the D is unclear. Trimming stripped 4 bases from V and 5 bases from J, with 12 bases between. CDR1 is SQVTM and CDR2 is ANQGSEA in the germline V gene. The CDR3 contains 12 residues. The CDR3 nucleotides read TGCAGCGTTGCCCAATCGCGGAACGAGCAGTACTTC. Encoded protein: CSVAQSRNEQYF.

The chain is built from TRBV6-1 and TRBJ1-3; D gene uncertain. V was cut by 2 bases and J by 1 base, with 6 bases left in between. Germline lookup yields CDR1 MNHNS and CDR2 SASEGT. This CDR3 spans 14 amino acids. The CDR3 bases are TGTGCCAGCAGTGAAATGGGATCTGGAAACACCATATATTTT. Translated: CASSEMGSGNTIYF.

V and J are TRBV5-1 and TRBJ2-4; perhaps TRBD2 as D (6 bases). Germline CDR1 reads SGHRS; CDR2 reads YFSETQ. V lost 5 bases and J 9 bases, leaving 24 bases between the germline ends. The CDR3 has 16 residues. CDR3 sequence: CASRFGAIVAGSIQYF. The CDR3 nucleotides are TGCGCCAGCAGGTTTGGGGCCATTGTTGCGGGAAGCATTCAGTACTTC.

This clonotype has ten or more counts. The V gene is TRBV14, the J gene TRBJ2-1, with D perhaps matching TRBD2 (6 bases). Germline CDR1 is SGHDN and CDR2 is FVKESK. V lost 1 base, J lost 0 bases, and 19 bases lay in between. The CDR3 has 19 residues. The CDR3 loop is CASSQVGGEKLGSYNEQFF. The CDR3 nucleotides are TGTGCCAGCAGCCAAGTCGGAGGGGAAAAGCTGGGCTCCTACAATGAGCAGTTCTTC.

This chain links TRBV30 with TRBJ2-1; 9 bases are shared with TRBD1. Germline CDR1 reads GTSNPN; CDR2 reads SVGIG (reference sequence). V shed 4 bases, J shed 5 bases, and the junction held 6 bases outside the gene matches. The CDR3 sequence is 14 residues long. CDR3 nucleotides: TGTGCCTGGACCCCCGGGACAGGGAACAATGAGCAGTTCTTC. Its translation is CAWTPGTGNNEQFF.